This TCR beta chain was retrieved from a study of CXCR3-negative and CXCR3-positive naive CD8 T cells (dated by TCRdb to between 2017 and 2020). The study in broad terms: In total, some 130 million TRB reads were obtained, corresponding to roughly 1.5 +/- 0.3 million reads per library. For the TRBV-TRBJ cluster analysis, the naive subsets came from about 5 donors, while the memory cells came from 3 donors. Diversity and physicochemical repertoire analyses were performed on some eleven donors pooled from two independent experiments. Overall results and qualifications from the work: Compared with CXCR3-negative naive cells, CXCR3-positive naive cells had TRB CDR3s with higher hydrophobicity (lower Kidera factor 4), lower energy, and higher strength and volume indices. Repertoire diversity was comparably high in both naive subsets but much lower in memory CD8+ T cells. Freshly isolated PBMCs were used for most assays because CXCR3 expression partially decreased after cryopreservation. Because surface CD5, which has been linked to self-reactivity in mice, was comparable between naive subsets, TCR interaction strength was also inferred from TRB CDR3 physicochemical properties. Within the same donor, TRBV-TRBJ usage looked similar between naive CXCR3-negative and CXCR3-positive cells, but memory cells had distinct patterns.

The CDR3 measures 14 amino acids from cysteine to phenylalanine. No nucleotide data were recorded. According to the germline V gene (reference sequence), CDR1 reads MNHEY and CDR2 reads SMNVEV. Data came from a NextSeq 550. The Human TCR Profiling Kit (MiLaboratory) was used to prepare UMI-labeled 5' RACE TRB cDNA libraries. The full amount of extracted RNA was used for cDNA synthesis, and the full amount of resulting cDNA was used for PCR amplification. Libraries were prepared in parallel with an identical number of PCR cycles. The published analysis was carried out like this. About 54,000 +/- 9,700 unique UMI-labeled TRB cDNA molecules per library were extracted with MIGEC and MiXCR, with at least two reads per UMI required. On average, each library contained about 40,000 +/- 10,000 functional in-frame TRB CDR3 nucleotide clonotypes without stop codons. After each sample was downsampled to 5000 UMI-labeled TRB molecules, VDJtools was used to calculate diversity metrics such as normalized Shannon-Wiener and Chao1. For the central five CDR3 residues, VDJtools calculated physicochemical properties weighted by clonotype size, namely interaction energy, strength, volume and Kidera factor 4. TCRdb reprocessed the reads, and each CDR3 protein sequence is entered once, without DNA. The V and J calls were not made by the authors but by TCRdb's processing. The table for this sample records 150,000 or so distinct CDR3 sequences. The ten largest clones add up to approximately 0.3% of the sample.

Each CD8+ T cell subset was flow-sorted in triplicate, and around 320,000 cells per subset were placed directly into RLT lysis buffer. To exclude memory contaminants, naive CD8+ T cells were stringently defined as CD45RO-CCR7+CD27+CD95-. Standard density gradient centrifugation was used to isolate peripheral blood mononuclear cells from buffy coats. Naive CXCR3-negative and CXCR3-positive CD8+ T cells were flow-sorted on a FACSAria III. An RNeasy Mini Kit was used to extract total RNA from the sorted cells. A note on this clonotype: Its antigen target is currently unknown.

Material: naive CXCR3- CD8+ T cells from blood. The label giving this sample's cell subset or site can be read as: CD45RO-CCR7+CD27+CD95- naive CD8+ T cells lacking CXCR3 (TNR3-). This clonotype was sampled from a human donor in good health. Some clones in this sample may be carry-over from other donors' samples. The rearranged chain carries TRBV27 and TRBJ1-5. CDR3 reads: CASSLSGFDQPQHF.